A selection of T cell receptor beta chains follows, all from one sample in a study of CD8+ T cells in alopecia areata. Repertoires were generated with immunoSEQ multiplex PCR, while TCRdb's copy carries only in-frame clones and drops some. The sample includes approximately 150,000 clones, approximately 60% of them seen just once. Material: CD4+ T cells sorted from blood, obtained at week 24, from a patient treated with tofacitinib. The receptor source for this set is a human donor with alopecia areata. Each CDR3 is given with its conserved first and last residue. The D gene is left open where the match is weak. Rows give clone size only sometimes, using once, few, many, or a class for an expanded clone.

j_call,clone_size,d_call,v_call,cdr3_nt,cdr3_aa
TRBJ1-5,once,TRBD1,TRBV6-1,TGTGCCAGCAGTCTTCACAGGGGGGGCAATCAGCCCCAGCATTTT,CASSLHRGGNQPQHF
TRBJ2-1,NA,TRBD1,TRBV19,TGTGCCACCCGACAGGGGGCGTGGGGTGAGCAGTTCTTC,CATRQGAWGEQFF
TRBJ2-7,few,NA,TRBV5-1,TGCGCCAGCAGCTTAACCACCGAGCAGTACTTC,CASSLTTEQYF
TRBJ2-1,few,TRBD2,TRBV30,TGTGCCTGTGGACTAGCGGGGGGGCACTACAATGAGCAGTTCTTC,CACGLAGGHYNEQFF
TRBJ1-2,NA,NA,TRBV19,TGTGCCAGTAGTATCGGGTTCGGAGGGGTTAACTATGGCTACACCTTC,CASSIGFGGVNYGYTF
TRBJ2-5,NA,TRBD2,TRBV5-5,TGTGCCAGCAGCCAAGAACTAGCGGGGGGCCCGGACCAAGAGACCCAGTACTTC,CASSQELAGGPDQETQYF
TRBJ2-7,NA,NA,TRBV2,TGTGCCAGCAGTGAAAACCGAAGCTCCTACGAGCAGTACTTC,CASSENRSSYEQYF
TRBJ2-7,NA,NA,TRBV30,TGTGCCTGGAGTTTCACAGGTCAAGAGCAGTACTTC,CAWSFTGQEQYF
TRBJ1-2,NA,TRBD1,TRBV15,TGTGCCACCAGCAGACAGGGGGCGAACTATGGCTACACCTTC,CATSRQGANYGYTF
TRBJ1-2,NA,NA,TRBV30,TGTGCCTGGAGTGCGGCGGTCTATGGCTACACCTTC,CAWSAAVYGYTF
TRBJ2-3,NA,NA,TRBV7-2,TGTGCCAGCAGCTTAACTAGTTTAGGCACAGATACGCAGTATTTT,CASSLTSLGTDTQYF
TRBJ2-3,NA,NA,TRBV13,TGTGCCAGCCGACGGGGTGGCGGGATCACAGATACGCAGTATTTT,CASRRGGGITDTQYF
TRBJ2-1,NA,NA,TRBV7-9,TGTGCCAGCAGCCCAGCTTGGACGGGGCGTGAGCAGTTCTTC,CASSPAWTGREQFF
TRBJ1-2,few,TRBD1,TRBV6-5,TGTGCCAGCAGAAACCGGGACAGGGGATATGGCTACACCTTC,CASRNRDRGYGYTF
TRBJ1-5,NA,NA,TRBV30,TGTGCCTGGCAGGGAGGGGCTAGGGATCAGCCCCAGCATTTT,CAWQGGARDQPQHF
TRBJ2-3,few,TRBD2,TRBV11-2,TGTGCCAGCAGCCCGGGACTAGAAACAGATACGCAGTATTTT,CASSPGLETDTQYF
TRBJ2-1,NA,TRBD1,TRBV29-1,TGCAGCGGTTCCGGAGGACAGGGGAAAGATGAGCAGTTCTTC,CSGSGGQGKDEQFF
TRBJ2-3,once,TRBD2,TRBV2,TGTGCCAGCAGTGAGTGGCGGGGGGGGACAGATACGCAGTATTTT,CASSEWRGGTDTQYF
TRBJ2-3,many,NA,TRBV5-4,TGTGCCAGCAGCCAAGGACAGCCGCAGACAGATACGCAGTATTTT,CASSQGQPQTDTQYF
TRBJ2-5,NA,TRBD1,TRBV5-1,TGCGCCAGCAGCTTGTTGGGACAGCCCCAAGAGACCCAGTACTTC,CASSLLGQPQETQYF
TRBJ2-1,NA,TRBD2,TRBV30,TGTGCCTGGAGTATCCTCGGACTAGCGGGCCTCAATGAGCAGTTCTTC,CAWSILGLAGLNEQFF
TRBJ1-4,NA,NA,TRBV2,TGTGCCAGCGGGGGGGCGGAAGAAAAACTGTTTTTT,CASGGAEEKLFF
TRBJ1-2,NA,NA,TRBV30,TGTGCCTGGAGCAGGGCAGGGAGAGGCTACACCTTC,CAWSRAGRGYTF
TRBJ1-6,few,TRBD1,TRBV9,TGTGCCAGCAGCGTAATGGACAGGGGCTATTCACCCCTCCACTTT,CASSVMDRGYSPLHF
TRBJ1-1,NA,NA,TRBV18,TGTGCCAGCTCACCGGTCCAGAACACTGAAGCTTTCTTT,CASSPVQNTEAFF
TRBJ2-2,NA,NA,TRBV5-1,TGCGCCAGCAGCTTGAGTGCCGGGGAGCTGTTTTTT,CASSLSAGELFF
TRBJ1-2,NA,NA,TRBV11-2,TGTGCCAGCAGCTTACAGGGCATCTATGGCTACACCTTC,CASSLQGIYGYTF
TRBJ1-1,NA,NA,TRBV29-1,TGCAGCGTGGCAGGGGTTCTGAACACTGAAGCTTTCTTT,CSVAGVLNTEAFF
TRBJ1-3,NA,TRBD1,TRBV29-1,TGCAGCGTTGCAGACAGGGCTGGAAACACCATATATTTT,CSVADRAGNTIYF
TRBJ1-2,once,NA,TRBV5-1,TGCGCCAGCAGCTTGCAATCGCATAACTATGGCTACACCTTC,CASSLQSHNYGYTF
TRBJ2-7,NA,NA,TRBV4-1,TGCGCCAGCAGCCAAGGGCCGGACGGAGCCTACGAGCAGTACTTC,CASSQGPDGAYEQYF
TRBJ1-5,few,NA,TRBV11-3,TGTGCCAGCAGCTTAAACAGCAATCAGCCCCAGCATTTT,CASSLNSNQPQHF
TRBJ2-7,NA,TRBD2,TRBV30,TGTGCCTGGAGTGTGAGCGGGGGTTACGAGCAGTACTTC,CAWSVSGGYEQYF
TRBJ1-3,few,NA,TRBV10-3,TGTGCCAGCAGGCGGGACGCCGACTCTGGAAACACCATATATTTT,CASRRDADSGNTIYF
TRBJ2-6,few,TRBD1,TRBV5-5,TGTGCCAGCAGCCCCTGGGACAGTGGGATGTCTGGGGCCAACGTCCTGACTTTC,CASSPWDSGMSGANVLTF
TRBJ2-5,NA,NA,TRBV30,TGTGCCTGGAGTGTAGGAATTCGGGGGCGCATAGAGACCCAGTACTTC,CAWSVGIRGRIETQYF
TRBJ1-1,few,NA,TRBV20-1,TGCAGTGCCGTTGGGAACACTGAAGCTTTCTTT,CSAVGNTEAFF
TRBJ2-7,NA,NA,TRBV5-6,TGTGCCAGCAGTCGATCGCGACTAACCTACGAGCAGTACTTC,CASSRSRLTYEQYF
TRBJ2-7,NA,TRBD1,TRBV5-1,TGCGCCAGCACCTCGACAGGGTCGTACGAGCAGTACTTC,CASTSTGSYEQYF
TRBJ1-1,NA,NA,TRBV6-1,TGTGCCAGCAGTGGACAGCAGAACACTGAAGCTTTCTTT,CASSGQQNTEAFF
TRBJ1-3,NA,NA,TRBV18,TGTGCCAGCTCACCACCGGGCCAGAGCGGAAACACCATATATTTT,CASSPPGQSGNTIYF
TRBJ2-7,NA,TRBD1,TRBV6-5,TGTGCCAGCAGCCCGGGACAGGCATCCCCAGTGCAGTACTTC,CASSPGQASPVQYF
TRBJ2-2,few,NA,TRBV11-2,TGTGCCAGCAGCTTAAGCCGGAACACCGGGGAGCTGTTTTTT,CASSLSRNTGELFF
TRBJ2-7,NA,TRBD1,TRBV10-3,TGTGCCATCAGCACCCCGACAGGGGGGAAAGACGAGCAGTACTTC,CAISTPTGGKDEQYF
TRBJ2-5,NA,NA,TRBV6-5,TGTGCCAGCAGCCCTCGGGGGCGGGAGACCCAGTACTTC,CASSPRGRETQYF